This is a list of T cell receptor beta chains from one sample in a study of post-analysis software for immune sequencing data. TCRdb itself ran the PCR reads through MiXCR, one entry per CDR3 protein. In the table there are almost 700,000 distinct CDR3 sequences, around 60% of which are singletons. The sample comprised blood. The receptors shown here come from a girl aged 2-9 years with multiple sclerosis. The conserved cysteine and the conserved F or W are not part of the CDR3 here.

v_call: TRBV10-3; j_call: TRBJ2-3; cdr3_aa: AIRGAGGPDTQY
v_call: TRBV7-9; j_call: TRBJ1-2; cdr3_aa: ASSSPGTGAYGYT
v_call: TRBV24-1; j_call: TRBJ1-1; cdr3_aa: ATSDPGTRAF
v_call: TRBV19; j_call: TRBJ2-3; cdr3_aa: ASKRWTASTDTQY
v_call: TRBV10-3; j_call: -; cdr3_aa: AISESKMNYEQY
v_call: TRBV15; j_call: TRBJ1-2; cdr3_aa: ATSREGPGLGYT
v_call: TRBV6-1; j_call: TRBJ2-3; cdr3_aa: ASSPLERVGGASTDTQY
v_call: TRBV2; j_call: TRBJ1-5; cdr3_aa: ASSAGAQPQH
v_call: TRBV10-3; j_call: TRBJ2-1; cdr3_aa: AISDPEGLGGNEQF
v_call: TRBV3-1; j_call: -; cdr3_aa: ACSQIPHIQY
v_call: TRBV10-2; j_call: TRBJ2-3; cdr3_aa: ASRLAGEDTQY
v_call: TRBV19; j_call: TRBJ2-1; cdr3_aa: ASSRAPANEQF
v_call: TRBV12-3/TRBV12-4; j_call: TRBJ2-3; cdr3_aa: ASSFVSITDTQY
v_call: TRBV5-1; j_call: TRBJ2-3; cdr3_aa: ASSLGGRNTDTQY
v_call: TRBV7-9; j_call: TRBJ2-1; cdr3_aa: ASSPRAGVEQF
v_call: TRBV29-1; j_call: TRBJ2-1; cdr3_aa: SSTRGYEQF
v_call: TRBV18; j_call: TRBJ1-1; cdr3_aa: ASSRDQTGGTEAF
v_call: TRBV7-2; j_call: TRBJ2-1; cdr3_aa: ASSPQRGGNEQF
v_call: TRBV11-2; j_call: TRBJ2-5; cdr3_aa: ASSRTGGGTQY
v_call: TRBV7-8; j_call: TRBJ2-3; cdr3_aa: ASRTGGPTDTQY
v_call: TRBV27; j_call: TRBJ2-7; cdr3_aa: ASSPGGRYEQY
v_call: TRBV9; j_call: -; cdr3_aa: ASSVGQGFYEQY
v_call: TRBV29-1; j_call: TRBJ2-6; cdr3_aa: SAGTGRSGANVLT
v_call: TRBV5-1; j_call: TRBJ1-1; cdr3_aa: ASSFRQNTEAF
v_call: TRBV3-1; j_call: TRBJ2-3; cdr3_aa: ASSQAGQGGADTQY
v_call: TRBV5-1; j_call: TRBJ1-1; cdr3_aa: ASSLEGTPGTEAF